The present T cell receptor beta chain was sequenced within a study of control samples from healthy donors and cancer patients. This clone was found once. Data came from immunoSEQ multiplex PCR; TCRdb stores just in-frame clones and leaves some out. This sample yields 150,000 to 200,000 clones, of which 85% to 95% are seen a single time; around 8.5% belongs to the top ten. Sequences were obtained from blood. The TCR originated in a woman in her forties in good health.

CDR3 bases: TGCGCCAGCAGCCAACTTCAAACCGGGACTAGCGGTGAAGAGACCCAGTACTTC. Its translation is CASSQLQTGTSGEETQYF. The chain uses TRBV4-3 and TRBJ2-5; the match to TRBD2 covers 11 bases. Germline trimming cut 2 bases from V and 3 bases from J; bases unmatched to any gene: 11. This CDR3 contains 18 residues. Per germline, CDR1 LGHNA and CDR2 YSLEER.